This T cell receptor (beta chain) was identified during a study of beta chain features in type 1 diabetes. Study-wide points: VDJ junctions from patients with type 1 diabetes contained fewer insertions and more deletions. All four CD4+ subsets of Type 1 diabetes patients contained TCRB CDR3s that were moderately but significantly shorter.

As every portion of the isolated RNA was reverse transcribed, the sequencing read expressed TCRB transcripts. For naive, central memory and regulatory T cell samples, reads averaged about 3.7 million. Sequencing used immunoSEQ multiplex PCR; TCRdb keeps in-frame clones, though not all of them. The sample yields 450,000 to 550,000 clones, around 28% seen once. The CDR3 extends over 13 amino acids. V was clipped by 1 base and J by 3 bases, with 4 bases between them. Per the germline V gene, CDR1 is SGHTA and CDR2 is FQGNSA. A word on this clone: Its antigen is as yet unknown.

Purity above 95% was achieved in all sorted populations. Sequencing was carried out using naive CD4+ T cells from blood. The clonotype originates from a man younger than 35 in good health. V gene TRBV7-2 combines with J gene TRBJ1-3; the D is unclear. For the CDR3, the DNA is TGTGCCAGCAGCTTAGACCGTGGAAACACCATATATTTT. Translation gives CASSLDRGNTIYF. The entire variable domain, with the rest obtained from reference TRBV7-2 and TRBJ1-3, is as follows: GAGVSQSPSNKVTEKGKDVELRCDPISGHTALYWYRQSLGQGLEFLIYFQGNSAPDKSGLPSDRFSAERTGGSVSTLTIQRTQQEDSAVYLCASSLDRGNTIYFGEGSWLTVV.